This T cell receptor beta chain was profiled in a study of blood T cell repertoires in COVID-19. V was clipped by 4 bases and J by 3 bases; unmatched bases: 9. The CDR3 covers 15 residues. This clone showed up just a few times. Profiling relied on immunoSEQ multiplex PCR, and the TCRdb table lists in-frame clones only, not all of them. Seen here are a few hundred thousand clones, roughly 84% observed once, and the top ten hold approximately 6.8%. This clonotype was sampled from a woman aged 40 to 49 who had recovered from COVID-19. The sequencing input was PBMCs or T cells enriched from blood (not recorded which). This chain connects TRBV5-3 to TRBJ2-7; TRBD2 aligns across 8 bases. TRBV5-3 is assigned to the ORF class and has an uncertain function. CDR3 sequence: CARSRVAGSRYEQYF. Written as DNA, the CDR3 is TGTGCCAGAAGCCGAGTAGCGGGAAGCCGCTACGAGCAGTACTTC.